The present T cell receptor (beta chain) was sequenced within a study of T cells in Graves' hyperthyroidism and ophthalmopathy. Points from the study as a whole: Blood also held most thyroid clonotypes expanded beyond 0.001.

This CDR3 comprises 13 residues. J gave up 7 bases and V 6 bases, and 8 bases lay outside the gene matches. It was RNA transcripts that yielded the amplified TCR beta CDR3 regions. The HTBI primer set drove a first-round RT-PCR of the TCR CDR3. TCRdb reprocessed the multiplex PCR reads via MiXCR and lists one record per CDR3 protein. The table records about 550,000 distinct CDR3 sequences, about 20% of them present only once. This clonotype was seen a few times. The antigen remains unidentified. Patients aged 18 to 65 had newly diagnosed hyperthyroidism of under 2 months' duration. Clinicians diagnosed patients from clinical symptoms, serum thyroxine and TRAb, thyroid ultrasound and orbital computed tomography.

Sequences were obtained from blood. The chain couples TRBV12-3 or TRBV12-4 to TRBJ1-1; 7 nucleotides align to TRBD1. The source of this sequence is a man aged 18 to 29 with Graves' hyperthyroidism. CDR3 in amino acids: CASSSDRVGEAFF. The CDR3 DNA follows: TGTGCCAGCAGCAGCGACAGGGTCGGTGAAGCTTTCTTT.